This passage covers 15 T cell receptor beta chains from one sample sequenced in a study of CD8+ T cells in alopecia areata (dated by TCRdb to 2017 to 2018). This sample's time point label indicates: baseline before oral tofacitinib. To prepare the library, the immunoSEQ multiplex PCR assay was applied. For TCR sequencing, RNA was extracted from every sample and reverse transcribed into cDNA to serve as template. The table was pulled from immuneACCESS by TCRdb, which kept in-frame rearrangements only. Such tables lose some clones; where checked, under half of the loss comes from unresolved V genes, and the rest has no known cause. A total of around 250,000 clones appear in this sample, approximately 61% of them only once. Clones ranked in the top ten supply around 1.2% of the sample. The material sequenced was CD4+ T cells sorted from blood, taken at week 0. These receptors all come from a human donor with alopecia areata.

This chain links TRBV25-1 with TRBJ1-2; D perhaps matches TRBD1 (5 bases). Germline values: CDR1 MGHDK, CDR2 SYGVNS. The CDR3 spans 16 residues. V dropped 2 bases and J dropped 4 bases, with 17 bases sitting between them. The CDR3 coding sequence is TGTGCCAGCAGTGAACCCGGAGGGGCAGAGCTCTATGGCTACACCTTC. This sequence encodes CASSEPGGAELYGYTF.

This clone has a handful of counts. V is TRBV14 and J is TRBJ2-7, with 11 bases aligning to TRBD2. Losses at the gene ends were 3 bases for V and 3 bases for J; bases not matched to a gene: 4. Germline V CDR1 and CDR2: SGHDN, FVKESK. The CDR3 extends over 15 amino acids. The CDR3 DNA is TGTGCCAGCAGCCACAGACTAGCGGGGATCTACGAGCAGTACTTC. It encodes CASSHRLAGIYEQYF.

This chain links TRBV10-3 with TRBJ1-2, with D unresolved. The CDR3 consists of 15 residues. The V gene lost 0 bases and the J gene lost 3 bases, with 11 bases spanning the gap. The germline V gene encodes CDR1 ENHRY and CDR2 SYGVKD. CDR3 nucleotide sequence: TGTGCCATCAGTGAGTCGAAGGGTATGCACTATGGCTACACCTTC. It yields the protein CAISESKGMHYGYTF.

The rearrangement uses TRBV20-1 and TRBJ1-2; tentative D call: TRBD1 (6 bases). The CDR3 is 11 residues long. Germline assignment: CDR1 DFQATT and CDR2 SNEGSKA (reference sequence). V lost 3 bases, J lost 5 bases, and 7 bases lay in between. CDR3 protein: CSASQGYGYTF. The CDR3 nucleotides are TGCAGTGCTAGTCAGGGGTATGGCTACACCTTC.

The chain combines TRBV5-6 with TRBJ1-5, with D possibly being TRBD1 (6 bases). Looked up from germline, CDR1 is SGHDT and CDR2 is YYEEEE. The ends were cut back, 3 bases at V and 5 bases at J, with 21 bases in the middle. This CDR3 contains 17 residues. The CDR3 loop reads CASSSNRVRGGDQPQHF. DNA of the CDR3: TGTGCCAGCAGCTCGAACAGGGTCAGAGGTGGGGATCAGCCCCAGCATTTT. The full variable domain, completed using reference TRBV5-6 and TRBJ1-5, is DAGVTQSPTHLIKTRGQQVTLRCSPKSGHDTVSWYQQALGQGPQFIFQYYEEEERQRGNFPDRFSGHQFPNYSSELNVNALLLGDSALYLCASSSNRVRGGDQPQHFGDGTRLSIL.

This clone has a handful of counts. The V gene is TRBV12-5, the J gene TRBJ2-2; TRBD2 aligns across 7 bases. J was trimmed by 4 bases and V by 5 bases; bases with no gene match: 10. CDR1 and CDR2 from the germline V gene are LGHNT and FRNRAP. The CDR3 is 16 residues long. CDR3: CASGPKGRGSTGELFF. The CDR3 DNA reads TGTGCTAGTGGTCCTAAGGGGCGGGGGAGCACCGGGGAGCTGTTTTTT.

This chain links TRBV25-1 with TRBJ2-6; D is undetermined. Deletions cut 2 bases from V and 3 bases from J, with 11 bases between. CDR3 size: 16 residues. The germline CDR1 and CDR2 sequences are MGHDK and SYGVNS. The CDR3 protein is CASSEPDRGGANVLTF. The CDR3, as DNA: TGTGCCAGCAGTGAACCTGACCGAGGTGGGGCCAACGTCCTGACTTTC.

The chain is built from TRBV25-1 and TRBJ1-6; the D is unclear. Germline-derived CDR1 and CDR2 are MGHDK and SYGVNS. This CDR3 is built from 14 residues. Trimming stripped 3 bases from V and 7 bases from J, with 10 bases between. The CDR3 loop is CASSEPTANSPLHF. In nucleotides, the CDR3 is TGTGCCAGCAGTGAGCCTACCGCCAATTCACCCCTCCACTTT.

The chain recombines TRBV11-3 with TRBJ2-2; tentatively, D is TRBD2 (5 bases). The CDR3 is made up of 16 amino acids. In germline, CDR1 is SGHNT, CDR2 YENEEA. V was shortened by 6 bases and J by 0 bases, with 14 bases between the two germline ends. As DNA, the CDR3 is TGTGCCAGCAGTCCGGGGATACGCACGAACACCGGGGAGCTGTTTTTT. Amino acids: CASSPGIRTNTGELFF.

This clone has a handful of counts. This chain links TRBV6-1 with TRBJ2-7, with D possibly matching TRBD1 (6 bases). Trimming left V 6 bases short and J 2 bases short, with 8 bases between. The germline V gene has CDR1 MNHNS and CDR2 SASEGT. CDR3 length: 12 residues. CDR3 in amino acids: CASSNRAYEQYF. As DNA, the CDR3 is TGTGCCAGCAGCAACAGGGCCTACGAGCAGTACTTC.

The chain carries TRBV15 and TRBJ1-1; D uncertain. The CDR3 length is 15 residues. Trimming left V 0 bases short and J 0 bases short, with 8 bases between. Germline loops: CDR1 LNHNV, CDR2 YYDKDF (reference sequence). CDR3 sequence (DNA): TGTGCCACCAGCAGAGATTCGGGAATGAACACTGAAGCTTTCTTT. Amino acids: CATSRDSGMNTEAFF.

The CDR3 loop reads CASREGQSRRTIYF. DNA for the CDR3: TGTGCCAGCAGAGAAGGACAGTCCCGAAGGACCATATATTTT. This chain uses TRBV6-5 with TRBJ1-3, with a possible D match to TRBD1 (6 bases). This CDR3 has 14 amino acids. Germline values: CDR1 MNHEY, CDR2 SVGAGI. V was trimmed by 6 bases and J by 10 bases, leaving 19 bases between them.

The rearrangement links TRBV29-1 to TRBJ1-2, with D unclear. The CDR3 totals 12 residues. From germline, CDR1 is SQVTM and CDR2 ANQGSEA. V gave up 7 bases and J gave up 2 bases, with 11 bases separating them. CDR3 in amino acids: CSDYGRNYGYTF. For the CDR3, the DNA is TGCAGCGATTATGGCAGAAACTATGGCTACACCTTC.

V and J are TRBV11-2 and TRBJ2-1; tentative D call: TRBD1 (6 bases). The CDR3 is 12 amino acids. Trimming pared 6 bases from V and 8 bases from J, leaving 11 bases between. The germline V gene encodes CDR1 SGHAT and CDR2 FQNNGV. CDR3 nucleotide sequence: TGTGCCAGCAGATTACAGGGCGATGAGCAGTTCTTC. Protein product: CASRLQGDEQFF.

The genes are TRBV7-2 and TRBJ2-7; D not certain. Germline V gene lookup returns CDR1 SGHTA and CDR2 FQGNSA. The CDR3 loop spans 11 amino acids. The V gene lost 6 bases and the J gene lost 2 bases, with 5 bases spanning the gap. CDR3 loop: CASSFTYEQYF. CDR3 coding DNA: TGTGCCAGCAGTTTCACCTACGAGCAGTACTTC.